Given below is one TCR beta chain in context. This sample stems from a study of shared clonotypes between healthy human individuals. Germline CDR1 reads GTSNPN; CDR2 reads SVGIG (reference sequence). V was pared by 4 bases and J by 4 bases, with 10 bases between. This CDR3 spans 12 amino acids. The authors loaded roughly 180 ng DNA, 25,000 to 30,000 T cell genomes, into sorted-subset replicate PCRs. Produced via immunoSEQ multiplex PCR; TCRdb's table is partial and in-frame only. The repertoire holds about 380,000 clones, with about 96% as singletons. V usage is TRBV30 and J usage is TRBJ1-1, with D maybe TRBD1 (5 bases). Sequences were obtained from memory CD8+ T cells sorted from blood. Regarding subset: CD45RO+ cells pooled with CCR7-negative TemRA cells. This receptor was obtained from a man younger than 45 in good health. In nucleotides, the CDR3 is TGTGCCTGGACCCCTGACAGCACTGAAGCTTTCTTT. Residues: CAWTPDSTEAFF.